The next 27 T cell receptor beta chains were all read from a single sample in a study of cytomegalovirus exposure and HLA in healthy donors. PCR primers comprised 60 Vbeta and 13 Jbeta primers. Here immunoSEQ multiplex PCR was the method, and the copy in TCRdb shows in-frame clones only, minus some. The data hold around 300,000 clones, with 85% to 90% observed a single time. The source material was PBMCs. The receptor set was obtained from a woman aged 18 to 35 in good health and CMV-seronegative.

The chain links TRBV14 to TRBJ1-2; 8 bases agree with TRBD1. Per the germline V gene, CDR1 is SGHDN and CDR2 is FVKESK. This CDR3 contains 16 residues. The V segment lost 2 bases and the J segment 5 bases; nucleotides outside the gene matches: 10. CDR3 protein: CASSQLQGAGGYGYTF. The CDR3 bases are TGTGCCAGCAGCCAACTTCAGGGGGCCGGTGGATATGGCTACACCTTC.

The chain carries TRBV27 and TRBJ2-7; D perhaps matches TRBD2 (6 bases). V lost 0 bases and J 3 bases, leaving 12 bases between the germline ends. Germline V CDR1 and CDR2: MNHEY, SMNVEV (reference sequence). The CDR3 runs to 15 residues. CDR3 amino acids: CASSLSSAGNYEQYF. CDR3 DNA sequence: TGTGCCAGCAGTTTATCGTCGGCGGGGAACTACGAGCAGTACTTC.

This chain links TRBV7-9 with TRBJ1-2; D call uncertain. The CDR3 runs to 16 residues. V lost 1 base and J 2 bases, leaving 14 bases between the germline ends. CDR1 is SEHNR, CDR2 FQNEAQ, per germline (reference sequence). This chain's CDR3 is CASSLEPGGGNYGYTF. The DNA of the CDR3 is TGTGCCAGCAGCTTAGAACCGGGAGGTGGGAACTATGGCTACACCTTC.

The chain combines TRBV25-1 with TRBJ1-2, with D perhaps matching TRBD1 (5 bases). The germline V and J ends were trimmed by 2 bases and 3 bases, with 13 bases remaining between them. This CDR3 spans 15 amino acids. The germline V gene encodes CDR1 MGHDK and CDR2 SYGVNS. For the CDR3, the DNA is TGTGCCAGCAGTGAAGGGCTGACAGCTTACTATGGCTACACCTTC. Translated, it gives CASSEGLTAYYGYTF.

In its sample, this clone was seen once. The chain recombines TRBV18 with TRBJ1-4, with no clear D. V was pared by 5 bases and J by 2 bases, with 12 bases between. Germline lookup yields CDR1 KGHSH and CDR2 LQKENI. CDR3 length equals 15 residues. The CDR3 nucleotides are TGTGCCAGCTCAGCTTTTGTCCGGACTAATGAAAAACTGTTTTTT. Its translation: CASSAFVRTNEKLFF. Drawing the rest from reference TRBV18 and TRBJ1-4, the complete variable domain is NAGVMQNPRHLVRRRGQEARLRCSPMKGHSHVYWYRQLPEEGLKFMVYLQKENIIDESGMPKERFSAEFPKEGPSILRIQQVVRGDSAAYFCASSAFVRTNEKLFFGSGTQLSVL.

This clone occurred a few times. This rearrangement joins TRBV5-6 to TRBJ2-3, with a possible D match to TRBD2 (5 bases). Trimming took 4 bases from V and 9 from J, leaving 12 bases between them. The CDR3 has 12 amino acids. Germline lookup yields CDR1 SGHDT and CDR2 YYEEEE. CDR3 region: CASSPSGWTQYF. CDR3 DNA sequence: TGTGCCAGCAGCCCTTCGGGATGGACGCAGTATTTT.

The chain links TRBV5-8 to TRBJ2-7, with D tentatively TRBD1 (6 bases). This CDR3 contains 15 residues. From germline, CDR1 is SGHTS and CDR2 YDEGEE. Trimming removed 0 bases at V and 6 bases at J, with 16 bases between. Here the CDR3 DNA reads TGTGCCAGCAGCTTGGACGGGACACAATATCGCGAGCAGTACTTC. Translation gives CASSLDGTQYREQYF.

This clone was recorded only once. At one end the junction does not follow the germline gene, possibly because of a read error. This rearrangement joins TRBV7-9 to TRBJ2-6; TRBD2 might be the D (5 bases). This CDR3 region has 17 residues. CDR1 and CDR2 from the germline V gene are SEHNR and FQNEAQ (reference sequence). CDR3 protein: CSSSLRGRDSGANVLTF. In nucleotides, the CDR3 is TGTTCCAGCAGCTTAAGAGGGCGAGACTCTGGGGCCAACGTCCTGACTTTC.

The chain combines TRBV19 with TRBJ1-5; 7 positions match TRBD1. CDR1 and CDR2 (germline): LNHDA, SQIVND (reference sequence). The CDR3 runs 16 residues. J lost 6 bases, V lost 7 bases, and 15 bases had no gene match. CDR3 nucleotides: TGTGCCAGTACCTCAGGGGGGAACCCTCGGGCTCAGCCCCAGCATTTT. It specifies CASTSGGNPRAQPQHF.

The gene calls are TRBV13 and TRBJ2-2; 8 positions agree with TRBD1. V lost 4 bases to trimming and J lost 3 bases; unmatched junction nucleotides: 7. Germline CDR1 PRHDT, CDR2 FYEKMQ (reference sequence). CDR3 length: 16 residues. This chain's CDR3 is CASSSDREKHTGELFF. Here the CDR3 DNA reads TGTGCCAGCAGCTCGGACAGGGAAAAACACACCGGGGAGCTGTTTTTT.

The chain couples TRBV9 to TRBJ2-3; the D gene is possibly TRBD2 (5 bases). V was cut by 4 bases and J by 4 bases, with 13 bases left in between. This CDR3 is 14 amino acids long. The germline CDR1 and CDR2 sequences are SGDLS and YYNGEE. The DNA for the CDR3 is TGTGCCAGCAGCTTAAGACTACAACCAGATACGCAGTATTTT. It is translated as CASSLRLQPDTQYF.

The chain couples TRBV6-1 to TRBJ2-3; 8 bases map to TRBD2. Germline V CDR1 and CDR2: MNHNS, SASEGT. The CDR3 covers 14 residues. V dropped 4 bases and J dropped 4; count of bases not matched to a gene: 4. The CDR3 DNA follows: TGTGCCAGCAGTGGCCTAGCGGGTGCAGATACGCAGTATTTT. Amino acid sequence: CASSGLAGADTQYF.

The rearrangement uses TRBV29-1 and TRBJ1-1; D perhaps matches TRBD1 (5 bases). Between the trimmed V and J ends, which lost 6 bases and 2 bases, there was a span of 13 bases. The germline CDR1 and CDR2 sequences are SQVTM and ANQGSEA. CDR3 length: 13 residues. The CDR3 DNA sequence: TGCAGCGTCCTGGGGCGGCTAAACACTGAAGCTTTCTTT. Its translation is CSVLGRLNTEAFF.

The V and J genes are TRBV15 and TRBJ2-1; perhaps TRBD2 as D (6 bases). Germline CDR1 and CDR2: LNHNV and YYDKDF (reference sequence). V shed 6 bases and J shed 5 bases, with 17 bases lying between them. This CDR3 is built from 15 residues. In DNA form, the CDR3 reads TGTGCCACCAGGACCGGGACTCTGAAGGACAATGAGCAGTTCTTC. It yields the protein CATRTGTLKDNEQFF.

Worth noting for this clone: A junction end diverges from the germline sequence, so it may reflect a read error. Other DNA sequences in the same sample also yield this CDR3. V gene TRBV7-9 combines with J gene TRBJ1-6; the match to TRBD1 covers 10 bases. From germline, CDR1 is SEHNR and CDR2 FQNEAQ (reference sequence). CDR3 length: 15 residues. The CDR3 nucleotides are TGCGCCAGCAGTCCCGGGACAGGGGATGTAAGGCCCCTCCACTTT. Translation: CASSPGTGDVRPLHF.

The CDR3, as DNA: TGTGCCAGCACCACCAGCCGGACAGGCTCCCCCGGGGAGCTGTTTTTT. Protein sequence: CASTTSRTGSPGELFF. V is TRBV27 and J is TRBJ2-2; 7 positions match TRBD1. J gave up 6 bases and V 7 bases, and 14 bases lay outside the gene matches. The length of the CDR3 is 16 residues. The V gene's germline CDR1 is MNHEY and CDR2 SMNVEV (reference sequence).

This clone has only one observation. This sequence joins TRBV5-6 and TRBJ1-2; possibly TRBD1 for D (5 bases). Looked up from germline, CDR1 is SGHDT and CDR2 is YYEEEE. The CDR3 totals 14 residues. Trimming pared 0 bases from V and 8 bases from J, leaving 14 bases between. The CDR3, as DNA: TGTGCCAGCAGCTTGGGGCAGGGAGGCGGCGGCTACACCTTC. This translates into CASSLGQGGGGYTF.

V usage is TRBV19 and J usage is TRBJ2-2; perhaps TRBD1 as D (6 bases). The CDR3 contains 14 residues. Between the trimmed V and J ends, which lost 7 bases and 7 bases, there was a span of 16 bases. Germline lookup yields CDR1 LNHDA and CDR2 SQIVND (reference sequence). The CDR3 loop reads CASKARGTVGELFF. CDR3 nucleotides: TGTGCCAGTAAGGCCAGGGGTACAGTCGGGGAGCTGTTTTTT. Complete variable domain (other parts from reference TRBV19 and TRBJ2-2): DGGITQSPKYLFRKEGQNVTLSCEQNLNHDAMYWYRQDPGQGLRLIYYSQIVNDFQKGDIAEGYSVSREKKESFPLTVTSAQKNPTAFYLCASKARGTVGELFFGEGSRLTVL.

The V call is TRBV19, the J call TRBJ1-6; 9 nucleotides match TRBD1. Germline CDR1 is LNHDA and CDR2 is SQIVND (reference sequence). V shed 7 bases, J shed 5 bases, and the junction held 9 bases outside the gene matches. There are 16 residues in the CDR3. The CDR3 bases are TGTGCCAGTAAACGGGACAGGGAGCCCAATAATTCACCCCTCCACTTT. This gives the protein CASKRDREPNNSPLHF. Full variable domain (rest looked up from reference TRBV19 and TRBJ1-6): DGGITQSPKYLFRKEGQNVTLSCEQNLNHDAMYWYRQDPGQGLRLIYYSQIVNDFQKGDIAEGYSVSREKKESFPLTVTSAQKNPTAFYLCASKRDREPNNSPLHFGNGTRLTVT.

The CDR3 DNA sequence: TGTGCCTGGACACTCAACAGGGGGGACACTGAAGCTTTCTTT. It translates to CAWTLNRGDTEAFF. The rearrangement links TRBV30 to TRBJ1-1, with 8 bases that match TRBD1. Per the germline V gene, CDR1 is GTSNPN and CDR2 is SVGIG (reference sequence). The CDR3 spans 14 residues. Germline trimming cut 4 bases from V and 3 bases from J; bases unmatched to any gene: 7.

The chain links TRBV6-1 to TRBJ1-6; 8 bases line up with TRBD1. The CDR3 consists of 15 residues. V was pared by 6 bases and J by 6 bases, with 7 bases of the junction left unmatched. Germline assignment: CDR1 MNHNS and CDR2 SASEGT. The CDR3 region is CASSIITGGNSPLHF. In DNA, the CDR3 is TGTGCCAGCAGCATAATAACAGGGGGTAATTCACCCCTCCACTTT.

A word on this clone: One end of the junction does not line up with germline, which may come from a read error. The V call is TRBV6-1, the J call TRBJ2-1, with D maybe TRBD2 (5 bases). The CDR3 contains 13 residues. The germline V gene has CDR1 MNHNS and CDR2 SASEGT. CDR3 in amino acids: CASSDSVSRTGVF. The CDR3 coding sequence is TGTGCCAGCAGTGATAGCGTCTCCCGGACTGGGGTCTTC.

The V and J genes are TRBV5-1 and TRBJ2-3; 7 bases match TRBD2. The ends lost 5 bases at V and 0 bases at J; junction bases unmatched: 3. The CDR3 extends over 14 amino acids. Looked up from germline, CDR1 is SGHRS and CDR2 is YFSETQ. In nucleotides, the CDR3 is TGCGCCAGCAGAGAGGGAGGGAGCACAGATACGCAGTATTTT. It encodes CASREGGSTDTQYF. Variable domain in full (rest from reference TRBV5-1 and TRBJ2-3): KAGVTQTPRYLIKTRGQQVTLSCSPISGHRSVSWYQQTPGQGLQFLFEYFSETQRNKGNFPGRFSGRQFSNSRSEMNVSTLELGDSALYLCASREGGSTDTQYFGPGTRLTVL.

The V gene is TRBV6-1, the J gene TRBJ1-4; D gene ambiguous. The CDR3 loop spans 13 amino acids. From germline, CDR1 is MNHNS and CDR2 SASEGT. V gave up 6 bases and J gave up 8 bases, with 13 bases separating them. DNA for the CDR3: TGTGCCAGCAGCATGGATTTGGGCGAAAAACTGTTTTTT. This gives the protein CASSMDLGEKLFF.

The table lists this clone with a count of one. The rearrangement uses TRBV21-1 and TRBJ1-5; TRBD1 was called by the table and not checked on the DNA. TRBV21-1 is a documented pseudogene. This CDR3 is built from 17 residues. The CDR3 is CASSKFVPDRGDQPQHF. CDR3 nucleotides: TGTGCCAGCAGCAAATTCGTGCCGGACAGAGGGGATCAGCCCCAGCATTTT.

The chain links TRBV9 to TRBJ2-1; D gene uncertain. The CDR3 length is 11 residues. The germline CDR1 and CDR2 sequences are SGDLS and YYNGEE. V dropped 2 bases and J dropped 9 bases, with 6 bases sitting between them. CDR3 in DNA: TGTGCCAGCAGCGTGCACGGTGAGCAGTTCTTC. The encoded protein is CASSVHGEQFF.

This chain uses TRBV7-6 with TRBJ2-3, with a possible D match to TRBD2 (5 bases). The V gene lost 2 bases and the J gene lost 2 bases, with 14 bases spanning the gap. The CDR3 has 16 residues. Germline lookup yields CDR1 SGHVS and CDR2 FNYEAQ. CDR3 bases: TGTGCCAGCAGCTTAAGGTTCACTAGTCCCACAGATACGCAGTATTTT. It translates to CASSLRFTSPTDTQYF.